A single sample gave rise to the 15 T cell receptor beta chains below, sequenced in a study of beta chain features in type 1 diabetes. Study-wide points: Shortening of TCRB CDR3s, moderate but significant, appeared in all four CD4+ subsets of Type 1 diabetes patients.

Their antigens remain unidentified. The sequenced template was cDNA made from the entire isolated RNA. Libraries were prepared by immunoSEQ multiplex PCR; TCRdb keeps only in-frame clonotypes and omits some of them. This sample has around 140,000 clones, with less than 15% found just once. Material: central memory CD4+ T cells from blood. All receptors come from a man aged 18 to 35 with type 1 diabetes.

This clone was seen at least ten times. The chain employs TRBV5-6 and TRBJ1-2; D is unresolved. CDR3 length: 15 amino acids. Germline V gene lookup returns CDR1 SGHDT and CDR2 YYEEEE. V was clipped by 2 bases and J by 2 bases, with 13 bases between them. This CDR3 is CASSFGVLPNYGYTF. The DNA of the CDR3 is TGTGCCAGCAGCTTCGGTGTGTTACCGAACTATGGCTACACCTTC.

The chain has TRBV7-9 and TRBJ1-2; D unresolved. In germline, CDR1 is SEHNR, CDR2 FQNEAQ (reference sequence). The CDR3 loop spans 12 amino acids. Trimming removed 8 bases at V and 4 bases at J, with 11 bases between. The CDR3 coding sequence is TGTGCCAGCCGTGCAGTTGGCTATGGCTACACCTTC. It translates to CASRAVGYGYTF. The whole variable domain, filled in from reference TRBV7-9 and TRBJ1-2, reads DTGVSQNPRHKITKRGQNVTFRCDPISEHNRLYWYRQTLGQGPEFLTYFQNEAQLEKSRLLSDRFSAERPKGSFSTLEIQRTEQGDSAMYLCASRAVGYGYTFGSGTRLTVV.

The J gene is TRBJ2-7, the V gene TRBV28, with D uncertain. V was clipped by 2 bases and J by 0 bases, with 11 bases between them. The CDR3 has 15 amino acids. Germline lookup yields CDR1 MDHEN and CDR2 SYDVKM. Written as DNA, the CDR3 is TGTGCCAGCAGTTTAGTCGACGGAAGCTCCTACGAGCAGTACTTC. Translated, it gives CASSLVDGSSYEQYF.

This clone has a handful of counts. J is TRBJ2-1 and V is TRBV28; TRBD2 agrees at 9 bases. V lost 6 bases, J lost 4 bases, and 1 base stayed unmatched. The germline V gene encodes CDR1 MDHEN and CDR2 SYDVKM. CDR3 length: 13 residues. The CDR3 sequence is CASRAGGYNEQFF. DNA of the CDR3: TGTGCCAGCAGGGCGGGGGGGTACAATGAGCAGTTCTTC.

The rearrangement joins TRBV7-9 to TRBJ2-7, with a tentative D call TRBD1 (5 bases). CDR1 and CDR2 (germline): SEHNR, FQNEAQ (reference sequence). This CDR3 has 12 amino acids. V shed 5 bases and J shed 2 bases, with 7 bases lying between them. CDR3 region: CASSGATYEQYF. CDR3 nucleotide sequence: TGTGCCAGCAGCGGGGCAACCTACGAGCAGTACTTC.

This clone was detected many times. Written as DNA, the CDR3 is TGCAGTGCTGGGACCTACGAGCAGTACTTC. It specifies CSAGTYEQYF. This chain links TRBV20-1 with TRBJ2-7; D uncertain. The germline gives CDR1 DFQATT, CDR2 SNEGSKA (reference sequence). Trimming pared 5 bases from V and 2 bases from J, leaving 4 bases between. This CDR3 comprises 10 residues.

This clone has more than one count but fewer than ten. This chain uses TRBV18 with TRBJ2-3; D perhaps matches TRBD2 (5 bases). The CDR3 is 14 amino acids. The V gene lost 2 bases and the J gene lost 1 base, with 7 bases spanning the gap. From germline, CDR1 is KGHSH and CDR2 LQKENI. The CDR3 loop is CASSPGSGTDTQYF. The CDR3 nucleotides read TGTGCCAGCTCACCAGGGAGCGGCACAGATACGCAGTATTTT.

This clone was seen only a few times. This sequence joins TRBV27 and TRBJ2-5; tentative D call: TRBD1 (5 bases). Germline CDR1 is MNHEY and CDR2 is SMNVEV (reference sequence). The V and J ends lost 2 bases and 5 bases respectively, with 12 bases between them. CDR3 length: 14 residues. The CDR3 bases are TGTGCCAGCAGTTTAAGGGGAACCGGGGAGACCCAGTACTTC. It translates to CASSLRGTGETQYF.

This clone was counted at least ten times. The V and J genes are TRBV4-1 and TRBJ2-1, with 8 bases lining up with TRBD2. V lost 9 bases, J lost 5 bases, and 9 bases stayed unmatched. Germline V gene lookup returns CDR1 MGHRA and CDR2 YSYEKL. The CDR3 is 14 residues long. The CDR3 protein is CARPPGTRDNEQFF. The CDR3 bases are TGCGCCAGACCTCCCGGGACTAGAGACAATGAGCAGTTCTTC.

This clone appeared a few times. The V call is TRBV28, the J call TRBJ2-2; 10 positions match TRBD1. CDR1 is MDHEN and CDR2 is SYDVKM in the germline V gene. V was pared by 5 bases and J by 3 bases, with 9 bases of the junction left unmatched. The CDR3 loop spans 17 amino acids. The CDR3 bases are TGTGCCAGCAGTCGACCCCGGGACAGGGGCTACACCGGGGAGCTGTTTTTT. It encodes CASSRPRDRGYTGELFF.

The chain combines TRBV18 with TRBJ1-4; possible D gene TRBD1, 5 bases. The CDR3 is 13 residues long. Germline loops: CDR1 KGHSH, CDR2 LQKENI. Between the trimmed V and J ends, which lost 6 bases and 11 bases, there was a span of 16 bases. CDR3: CASSPGAIGKLFF. The CDR3 DNA reads TGTGCCAGCTCTCCCGGGGCCATTGGGAAACTGTTTTTT.

This clone was seen repeatedly, ten times or more. The chain carries TRBV7-2 and TRBJ2-7, with a weak D call TRBD1 (5 bases). V dropped 5 bases and J dropped 0 bases, with 14 bases sitting between them. The germline gives CDR1 SGHTA, CDR2 FQGNSA. The CDR3 spans 15 residues. The CDR3 DNA reads TGTGCCAGCAGCAACCCACAGGCCGGCTCCTACGAGCAGTACTTC. Encoded protein: CASSNPQAGSYEQYF.

This clone was seen more than once but under ten times. This sequence joins TRBV2 and TRBJ2-3; perhaps D is TRBD1 or TRBD2 (5 bases each). The CDR3 is 15 residues long. The germline V gene has CDR1 SNHLY and CDR2 FYNNEI. Trimming took 8 bases from V and 2 from J, leaving 17 bases between them. The CDR3 nucleotides read TGTGCCAGCTCGTTGGCGAGGGGTGCCACAGATACGCAGTATTTT. It specifies CASSLARGATDTQYF.

This chain uses TRBV10-3 with TRBJ2-5; the match to TRBD1 covers 8 bases. Germline V gene lookup returns CDR1 ENHRY and CDR2 SYGVKD. The ends lost 3 bases at V and 5 bases at J; junction bases unmatched: 11. The CDR3 totals 16 residues. The DNA of the CDR3 is TGTGCCATCAGTGAACAACAGGGGGTCTTGGGGGAGACCCAGTACTTC. This encodes CAISEQQGVLGETQYF.

Notes on this clone: Other nucleotide sequences from this sample produce the same CDR3. This rearrangement joins TRBV7-9 to TRBJ1-1, with 8 bases that match TRBD1. The CDR3 length is 14 residues. J lost 4 bases, V lost 5 bases, and 6 bases had no gene match. Germline-derived CDR1 and CDR2 are SEHNR and FQNEAQ (reference sequence). The DNA of the CDR3 is TGTGCCAGCAGCCTACGACAGGGGAGCACTGAAGCTTTCTTT. Amino acids: CASSLRQGSTEAFF.